A selection of T cell receptor beta chains follows, all from one sample in a study of cytomegalovirus exposure and HLA in healthy donors. TCRdb keeps only in-frame clones here, not all; method: immunoSEQ multiplex PCR. The sample records about 110,000 clones, around 85% being singletons. Source material: PBMCs. Source of these receptors: a woman under 30 in good health and CMV-seronegative. CDR3s include the opening cysteine and the closing phenylalanine or tryptophan. The D gene is left open where the match is weak. Not every row has a clone size; where given, it reads once, few, many or a size class.

CDR3 DNA: TGTGCCAGCTCACCGCGGACAGGGGACGAGCAGTACTTC
CDR3 protein: CASSPRTGDEQYF
D gene: TRBD1
CDR3 length: 13
clone size: -
J gene: TRBJ2-7
V gene: TRBV18

CDR3 DNA: TGTGCCAGCAGCTTGGAGGAGGAGAATGGCTACACCTTC
CDR3 protein: CASSLEEENGYTF
D gene: -
CDR3 length: 13
clone size: -
J gene: TRBJ1-2
V gene: TRBV5-6

CDR3 DNA: TGTGCCAGCAGTGCCTCGGGGTACGAGCAGTACTTC
CDR3 protein: CASSASGYEQYF
D gene: -
CDR3 length: 12
clone size: -
J gene: TRBJ2-7
V gene: TRBV25-1

CDR3 DNA: TGTGCCAGCAGTTCACAGGGGAACACTGAAGCTTTCTTT
CDR3 protein: CASSSQGNTEAFF
D gene: -
CDR3 length: 13
clone size: -
J gene: TRBJ1-1
V gene: TRBV2

CDR3 DNA: TGTGCCAGCAGCCAAACCGGCGGGGAGTCCTACGAGCAGTACTTC
CDR3 protein: CASSQTGGESYEQYF
D gene: -
CDR3 length: 15
clone size: -
J gene: TRBJ2-7
V gene: TRBV14

CDR3 DNA: TGTGCCAGTAGTCTGGCGGGGGGCACAGATACGCAGTATTTT
CDR3 protein: CASSLAGGTDTQYF
D gene: TRBD2
CDR3 length: 14
clone size: -
J gene: TRBJ2-3
V gene: TRBV19

CDR3 DNA: TGTGCCAGCTCAAGAGACGGGGGGCAAAGCACTGAAGCTTTCTTT
CDR3 protein: CASSRDGGQSTEAFF
D gene: -
CDR3 length: 15
clone size: -
J gene: TRBJ1-1
V gene: TRBV18

CDR3 DNA: TGCGCCAGCAGCTCCCCCGGCCGGGACAGGCCAAGGGGCTACACCTTC
CDR3 protein: CASSSPGRDRPRGYTF
D gene: TRBD1
CDR3 length: 16
clone size: few
J gene: TRBJ1-2
V gene: TRBV5-1

CDR3 DNA: TGTGCCAGCACCAGCGGGGGCCTAGGTAGGAATGAGCAGTTCTTC
CDR3 protein: CASTSGGLGRNEQFF
D gene: TRBD2
CDR3 length: 15
clone size: -
J gene: TRBJ2-1
V gene: TRBV6-5

CDR3 DNA: TGTGCCAGCAGTGCGGGGGGCTCCTACAATGAGCAGTTCTTC
CDR3 protein: CASSAGGSYNEQFF
D gene: TRBD2
CDR3 length: 14
clone size: -
J gene: TRBJ2-1
V gene: TRBV6-4

CDR3 DNA: TGTGCCAGCAGCCTATGGGACAACTACGAGCAGTACTTC
CDR3 protein: CASSLWDNYEQYF
D gene: -
CDR3 length: 13
clone size: -
J gene: TRBJ2-7
V gene: TRBV5-6

CDR3 DNA: TGTGCCAGCAGTTTAGACAGCTATAATTCACCCCTCCACTTT
CDR3 protein: CASSLDSYNSPLHF
D gene: -
CDR3 length: 14
clone size: few
J gene: TRBJ1-6
V gene: TRBV27

CDR3 DNA: TGTGCCAGCAGCGTAGTAGCGGGGGGCACAGATACGCAGTATTTT
CDR3 protein: CASSVVAGGTDTQYF
D gene: TRBD2
CDR3 length: 15
clone size: -
J gene: TRBJ2-3
V gene: TRBV9

CDR3 DNA: TGCGCCAGCAGCCACGAATCGGGGGTTGACACAGATACGCAGTATTTT
CDR3 protein: CASSHESGVDTDTQYF
D gene: -
CDR3 length: 16
clone size: once
J gene: TRBJ2-3
V gene: TRBV5-1